One sample yielded the 10 T cell receptor beta chains listed below, sequenced in a study of vaccination and CD4 T cells after COVID-19. Antigens of these TCRs are unknown. The study sequenced cultured CD4+ T cell DNA using the Oncomine TCR Beta short-read assay. TCRdb re-derived calls from the PCR reads in MiXCR, one entry per CDR3 protein. The data show 9,700 or so distinct CDR3 sequences, approximately 57% seen once. Treatment described: roughly 11-day PBMC culture with coronavirus spike peptide pools or control peptides (ViraFEST assay). Harvesting of the unexposed donor's CD4+ T cells predated the COVID-19 pandemic (2011-2018). Sequencing was done on a sample of CD4+ T cells from blood, cultured in vitro. The receptor source for this set is a human donor in good health.

This clonotype was recorded a few times. The chain is built from TRBV6-2 or TRBV6-3 and TRBJ1-5, with TRBD1 matching 10 bases. Trimming at V came to 2 bases and at J to 3 bases, leaving 16 bases not matched to a gene. Per germline, CDR1 MNHEY and CDR2 SVGEGT. The CDR3 length is 20 residues. The CDR3 nucleotides are TGTGCCAGCAGTTACCCCACGGGGACAGGGGTCTTTTCAGCCAATCAGCCCCAGCATTTT. It translates to CASSYPTGTGVFSANQPQHF.

Points on this clonotype: Its ends do not fully match the called genes, so a read error is possible. This chain links TRBV20-1 with TRBJ2-7, with 10 bases matching TRBD1. Germline loops: CDR1 DFQATT, CDR2 SNEGSKA (reference sequence). The CDR3 is 12 amino acids. The CDR3 region is CSAHRDRGLGNF. CDR3 coding DNA: TGCAGTGCTCACCGGGACAGGGGCCTCGGGAACTTC.

The CDR3 reads CASTGQGGGGYTF. The CDR3 DNA sequence: TGTGCCAGCACGGGACAGGGAGGTGGCGGCTACACCTTC. The chain is built from TRBV2 and TRBJ1-2; 9 bases line up with TRBD1. The CDR3 length is 13 residues. Germline trimming cut 7 bases from V and 8 bases from J; bases unmatched to any gene: 8. Germline V lookup: CDR1 SNHLY, CDR2 FYNNEI.

The V call is TRBV28, the J call TRBJ2-2; TRBD2 aligns across 7 bases. Germline-derived CDR1 and CDR2 are MDHEN and SYDVKM. This CDR3 has 15 residues. The trim removed 1 base at V and 8 bases at J, leaving 7 bases unmatched. The CDR3 sequence: CASSLSGSGRGELFF. The CDR3 nucleotides read TGTGCCAGCAGTTTATCGGGTTCCGGGAGGGGGGAGCTGTTTTTT.

V usage is TRBV6-1 and J usage is TRBJ1-5; maybe TRBD1 (5 bases). This CDR3 has 15 amino acids. Between the trimmed V and J ends, which lost 2 bases and 2 bases, there was a span of 10 bases. From germline, CDR1 is MNHNS and CDR2 SASEGT. In DNA form, the CDR3 reads TGTGCCAGCAGTGAACAGGGTCATGGCAATCAGCCCCAGCATTTT. This sequence encodes CASSEQGHGNQPQHF.

This chain links TRBV19 with TRBJ2-2; possible D gene TRBD2, 6 bases. Germline values: CDR1 LNHDA, CDR2 SQIVND (reference sequence). V was shortened by 3 bases and J by 4 bases, with 15 bases between the two germline ends. The CDR3 has 16 residues. In DNA form, the CDR3 reads TGTGCCAGTAGTATCTCCTCCTCTAGCGCCACCGGGGAGCTGTTTTTT. This translates into CASSISSSSATGELFF.

V and J are TRBV12-3 or TRBV12-4 and TRBJ1-5, with D possibly matching TRBD1 (6 bases). V was trimmed by 7 bases and J by 7 bases, leaving 17 bases between them. The CDR3 spans 14 residues. The CDR3 DNA is TGTGCCAGCATGATGACAGGTTCATGGCAGCCCCAGCATTTT. This sequence encodes CASMMTGSWQPQHF.

The V gene is TRBV20-1, the J gene TRBJ1-2; 7 positions match TRBD1. This CDR3 is 15 amino acids long. V trimming: 6 bases; J trimming: 5 bases; junction bases outside the gene matches: 15. Germline CDR1 DFQATT, CDR2 SNEGSKA (reference sequence). The CDR3, as DNA: TGCAGTGCCCCCGGGACAGTAAGGGAGGGGTATGGCTACACCTTC. Its translation is CSAPGTVREGYGYTF.

Only a few counts were recorded for this clonotype. The chain uses TRBV6-5 and TRBJ1-1, with 7 bases that match TRBD1. This CDR3 spans 15 amino acids. Trimming cost V 0 bases and J 0 bases; bases outside gene matches: 1. Germline V gene sequence: CDR1 MNHEY, CDR2 SVGAGI. The CDR3 is CASSYSTGMNTEAFF. CDR3 bases: TGTGCCAGCAGTTACTCGACAGGGATGAACACTGAAGCTTTCTTT.

This clonotype turned up a few times. The V gene is TRBV28, the J gene TRBJ1-1; D is possibly TRBD1 (6 bases). From germline, CDR1 is MDHEN and CDR2 SYDVKM. Trimming took 6 bases from V and 4 from J, leaving 24 bases between them. This CDR3 comprises 17 residues. This CDR3 is CASRRIPFGGAGTEAFF. The CDR3 nucleotides read TGTGCCAGCAGAAGAATCCCCTTTGGGGGCGCGGGCACTGAAGCTTTCTTT.